A selection of T cell receptor beta chains follows, all from one sample in a study of T cell responses to AZD1222 COVID-19 vaccine. TCRdb's copy holds only in-frame clones and misses some; the assay was immunoSEQ multiplex PCR. The repertoire has roughly 93,000 clones, over 85% of them found once; the top ten carry approximately 2.6%. The specimen comprised peripheral blood, sampled on day 0 of MenACWY control vaccination. Receptor source: an adult in good health. Both conserved end residues are part of each CDR3. The order of the fields is clone size, J gene, CDR3 length, D gene, V gene, CDR3 DNA, CDR3 protein. The D gene is left open where the match is weak. Clone size is given for some rows only: seen once, a few or many times, or a class if the clone is expanded.

few TRBJ1-4 15 - TRBV15 TGTGCCACCAGCAGAGAAGGGCAGGGTCGTGAAAAACTGTTTTTT CATSREGQGREKLFF
once TRBJ1-1 14 TRBD1 TRBV19 TGTGCCAGTACTCGGACAGGGGAGGCGACTGAAGCTTTCTTT CASTRTGEATEAFF
- TRBJ1-1 15 - TRBV4-2 TGTGCCAGCAGCCAATTGGACAGTGGTGACACTGAAGCTTTCTTT CASSQLDSGDTEAFF
- TRBJ2-5 13 - TRBV2 TGTGCCAGCACATTCAGCTACCAAGAGACCCAGTACTTC CASTFSYQETQYF
- TRBJ2-3 17 - TRBV7-2 TGTGCCAGCAGCTTATTAGTGGGGGGGCCTGTCACAGATACGCAGTATTTT CASSLLVGGPVTDTQYF
- TRBJ2-7 14 - TRBV28 TGTGCCAGCACCCCGGGACCCCTATCCTACGAGCAGTACTTC CASTPGPLSYEQYF
once TRBJ1-1 14 - TRBV14 TGTGCCAGCAGCCGCGGGAGTTCTAACACTGAAGCTTTCTTT CASSRGSSNTEAFF
once TRBJ1-1 11 - TRBV20-1 TGCAGTACAATAAAACAGGGAGTAGCTTTCTTT CSTIKQGVAFF
- TRBJ2-2 14 TRBD1 TRBV5-1 TGCGCCAGCAGCACGGGACAGGGGATCGGGGAGCTGTTTTTT CASSTGQGIGELFF
- TRBJ1-1 16 - TRBV7-8 TGTGCCAGCAGCTTCAACCCCGGGACGGTGAACACTGAAGCTTTCTTT CASSFNPGTVNTEAFF
once TRBJ2-5 17 - TRBV28 TGTGCCAGCAGTTTACGGCCCCCAGGCAGCGGAGGAGAGACCCAGTACTTC CASSLRPPGSGGETQYF
- TRBJ1-1 11 - TRBV7-9 TGTGCCAGCAGCTTTTTACAGGAAGCTTTCTTT CASSFLQEAFF
- TRBJ1-2 13 TRBD1 TRBV30 TGTGCCTGGAGTGTCTCGACAGGGGGTGGCTACACCTTC CAWSVSTGGGYTF
- TRBJ2-1 14 - TRBV5-4 TGTGCCAGCAGCTTGGGCGGGGCCGGCAATGAGCAGTTCTTC CASSLGGAGNEQFF
- TRBJ1-2 13 - TRBV2 TGTGCCAGCAGTGAATTGTTCGGAAGTGGCTACACCTTC CASSELFGSGYTF
- TRBJ2-2 16 - TRBV4-3 TGCGCCAGCAGCCAAACCGGGACTCAGAACACCGGGGAGCTGTTTTTT CASSQTGTQNTGELFF
- TRBJ1-6 12 - TRBV4-1 TGCGCCAGCAGCTCTAGGAATTCACCCCTCCACTTT CASSSRNSPLHF
- TRBJ2-4 16 TRBD2 TRBV9 TGTGCCAGCAGCGGCGAAAGTAGGGGACTACACAACATTCAGTACTTC CASSGESRGLHNIQYF
once TRBJ1-1 15 TRBD1 TRBV9 TGTGCCAGCAGCGGTACAGGGGGCGCGCGGACTGAAGCTTTCTTT CASSGTGGARTEAFF
- TRBJ2-7 15 - TRBV10-3 TGTGCCATCAGTGAGTCGAGCGGCAGTTCCTACGAGCAGTACTTC CAISESSGSSYEQYF
- TRBJ1-4 14 - TRBV2 TGTGCCAGCTTCCGAGGGGGGATCGGTGAAAAACTGTTTTTT CASFRGGIGEKLFF
- TRBJ2-5 16 TRBD2 TRBV7-9 TGTGCCAGCAGCTCAGGGACTAGCGGCTACCAAGAGACCCAGTACTTC CASSSGTSGYQETQYF
- TRBJ1-4 15 - TRBV28 TGTGCCAGCAGTCCGACGGGGGGCGGTAATGAAAAACTGTTTTTT CASSPTGGGNEKLFF
- TRBJ1-6 20 - TRBV27 TGTGCCAGCAGTTTTTATGTTTCGACAGAACAAGGCCTATCCTTAACACCCCTCCACTTT CASSFYVSTEQGLSLTPLHF
- TRBJ1-1 13 - TRBV18 TGTGCCAGCTCACCACTCTTGAACACTGAAGCTTTCTTT CASSPLLNTEAFF
- TRBJ1-2 15 - TRBV4-1 TGCGCCAGCAGCCCAGACGGAGAATATAACTATGGCTACACCTTC CASSPDGEYNYGYTF
- TRBJ2-7 16 TRBD1 TRBV7-9 TGTGCCAGCAGCTTAGTGGGACAGGGCGTTGGGTACGAGCAGTACTTC CASSLVGQGVGYEQYF
- TRBJ1-2 14 - TRBV30 TGTGCCTGGAGCCCGGAGTATGGGAACTATGGCTACACCTTC CAWSPEYGNYGYTF
- TRBJ2-7 12 - TRBV6-5 TGTGCCAGCAGCCCGACGGGATACGAGCAGTACTTC CASSPTGYEQYF
- TRBJ2-3 13 TRBD2 TRBV29-1 TGCAGCGGTAGCGGGGTTAGCACAGATACGCAGTATTTT CSGSGVSTDTQYF
- TRBJ1-1 15 - TRBV7-2 TGTGCCAGCAGCTTAGTGGCCCCCCAGGCCGCTGACGCTTTCTTT CASSLVAPQAADAFF
- TRBJ1-1 17 - TRBV6-8 TGTGCCAGCAGTACCCGGGTGGAGGGGGACCGGAACACTGAAGCTTTCTTT CASSTRVEGDRNTEAFF
- TRBJ2-3 15 TRBD2 TRBV5-1 TGCGCCAGCAGCTCGGGACTAGCGGTCACAGATACGCAGTATTTT CASSSGLAVTDTQYF
- TRBJ2-3 15 TRBD2 TRBV28 TGTGCCAGCAGTTTATTAGCGGGGGGCACAGATACGCAGTATTTT CASSLLAGGTDTQYF